Below are 30 T cell receptor beta chains sequenced from a single sample in a study of CD8+ T cells in alopecia areata. After isolation, RNA underwent reverse transcription to generate cDNA as the sequencing template. The protocol was immunoSEQ multiplex PCR, while the TCRdb copy is restricted to in-frame clones and leaves out a portion. The repertoire has over 100,000 clones, roughly 55% of them found once; the top ten carry 9.5% to 15%. Described treatment: oral pan-JAK inhibitor, 5-10 mg twice daily. Here the sequenced sample was CD8+ T cells sorted from blood, taken at week 24, from a patient treated with tofacitinib. These receptors originate from a human donor with alopecia areata.

In its sample, this clone was seen a few times. The V gene is TRBV19, the J gene TRBJ1-5; TRBD1 agrees at 10 bases. CDR3 length equals 13 residues. J gave up 6 bases and V 11 bases, and 7 bases lay outside the gene matches. The germline CDR1 and CDR2 sequences are LNHDA and SQIVND (reference sequence). CDR3 DNA: TGTGCCTCCTCCGGGACAGGGGTTCAGCCCCAGCATTTT. It specifies CASSGTGVQPQHF.

The chain combines TRBV6-5 with TRBJ2-5, with 8 bases aligning to TRBD1. Germline V CDR1 and CDR2: MNHEY, SVGAGI. Germline trimming cut 5 bases from V and 5 bases from J; bases unmatched to any gene: 7. CDR3 size: 14 residues. The CDR3 coding sequence is TGTGCCAGCAGTCCACAGGGGGATGGGGAGACCCAGTACTTC. Its protein is CASSPQGDGETQYF.

The sample holds a few counts of this clone. The V gene is TRBV2, the J gene TRBJ1-4, with D perhaps matching TRBD1 (6 bases). There are 14 residues in the CDR3. V was trimmed by 6 bases and J by 7 bases, leaving 15 bases between them. Germline V gene lookup returns CDR1 SNHLY and CDR2 FYNNEI. In nucleotides, the CDR3 is TGTGCCAGCAGCGAACAGGGCTTAGTTGAAAAACTGTTTTTT. The encoded protein is CASSEQGLVEKLFF.

This chain links TRBV4-2 with TRBJ1-2, with unresolved D. This CDR3 has 11 residues. Germline-derived CDR1 and CDR2 are LGHNA and YNFKEQ. The V gene lost 0 bases and the J gene lost 8 bases, with 4 bases spanning the gap. Here the CDR3 DNA reads TGTGCCAGCAGCCAAGATCTCGGCTACACCTTC. It encodes CASSQDLGYTF.

The chain combines TRBV7-3 with TRBJ2-1; 9 positions agree with TRBD2. CDR3 length: 13 residues. J was trimmed by 9 bases and V by 4 bases; bases with no gene match: 4. Per germline, CDR1 SGHTA and CDR2 FQGTGA. CDR3 amino acids: CASSSGTSTEQFF. For the CDR3, the DNA is TGTGCCAGCAGCTCCGGGACTAGCACTGAGCAGTTCTTC.

This sequence joins TRBV6-5 and TRBJ1-1, with a possible D match to TRBD1 (5 bases). V was clipped by 2 bases and J by 6 bases, with 10 bases between them. The germline CDR1 and CDR2 sequences are MNHEY and SVGAGI. CDR3 length: 13 amino acids. This CDR3 is CASSYGEGPEAFF. The CDR3 DNA sequence: TGTGCCAGCAGTTACGGAGAGGGGCCTGAAGCTTTCTTT.

The chain combines TRBV29-1 with TRBJ1-1; D gene unclear. Germline-derived CDR1 and CDR2 are SQVTM and ANQGSEA. The germline V and J ends were trimmed by 0 bases and 8 bases, with 10 bases remaining between them. The CDR3 is 12 residues long. This chain's CDR3 is CSVEDLPPEAFF. CDR3 nucleotide sequence: TGCAGCGTTGAAGACTTACCCCCAGAAGCTTTCTTT.

The genes are TRBV5-1 and TRBJ2-3, with TRBD2 identical over 9 bases. The CDR3 sequence is 17 residues long. The junction had 9 bases not matched to a gene; V was cut back by 4 bases and J by 0 bases. Germline CDR1 reads SGHRS; CDR2 reads YFSETQ. Here the CDR3 reads CASSAKRGVSSTDTQYF. CDR3 DNA sequence: TGCGCCAGCAGCGCCAAGCGGGGGGTATCTAGCACAGATACGCAGTATTTT.

This clone was seen a handful of times. This sequence joins TRBV29-1 and TRBJ2-3, with 12 nucleotides matching TRBD2. The J segment lost 0 bases and the V segment lost 1 base, leaving 11 bases of the junction unmatched. Germline V gene data show CDR1 as SQVTM and CDR2 as ANQGSEA. The CDR3 is made up of 19 amino acids. For the CDR3, the DNA is TGCAGCGTTGAAGTACTACTAGCGGGGGGCACAGCTAGCACAGATACGCAGTATTTT. Translating it yields CSVEVLLAGGTASTDTQYF.

The V and J genes are TRBV13 and TRBJ1-1; unclear D gene. CDR1 is PRHDT and CDR2 is FYEKMQ in the germline V gene (reference sequence). The V end lost 0 bases, the J end lost 7 bases, and 12 bases lay between the germline ends. The CDR3 consists of 14 residues. Here the CDR3 DNA reads TGTGCCAGCAGCTTAGGCAACCTGGAGGATGAAGCTTTCTTT. Translation gives CASSLGNLEDEAFF.

This clone was detected only a few times. CDR3 loop: CSALRSDGYTF. CDR3 nucleotide sequence: TGCAGTGCCCTCCGGAGTGATGGCTACACCTTC. The rearrangement links TRBV20-1 to TRBJ1-2; no firm D call. Germline-derived CDR1 and CDR2 are DFQATT and SNEGSKA (reference sequence). The CDR3 has 11 amino acids. V was trimmed by 6 bases and J by 6 bases, leaving 11 bases between them.

The V call is TRBV9, the J call TRBJ1-2, with D perhaps matching TRBD1 (5 bases). From germline, CDR1 is SGDLS and CDR2 YYNGEE. V lost 4 bases and J 0 bases, leaving 13 bases between the germline ends. The CDR3 contains 15 residues. As DNA, the CDR3 is TGTGCCAGCAGCCTTCGGGACCTAACTAACTATGGCTACACCTTC. Translated: CASSLRDLTNYGYTF.

This chain joins TRBV5-1 and TRBJ2-1; D may be TRBD1 (6 bases). Germline values: CDR1 SGHRS, CDR2 YFSETQ. V was pared by 7 bases and J by 10 bases, with 21 bases between. The CDR3 extends over 14 amino acids. The CDR3 bases are TGCGCCAGCTGTGACAGGTCCCGGTCAACAGAGCAGTTCTTC. Its translation is CASCDRSRSTEQFF.

Details on this clone: The sample holds other DNA sequences that translate to the same CDR3. The chain links TRBV27 to TRBJ2-2; D remains ambiguous. The CDR3 loop spans 13 amino acids. V lost 3 bases and J 5 bases, leaving 7 bases between the germline ends. Germline V gene sequence: CDR1 MNHEY, CDR2 SMNVEV (reference sequence). The DNA of the CDR3 is TGTGCCAGCAGTTTTTTGGGAACCGGGGAGCTGTTTTTT. It is translated as CASSFLGTGELFF.

The table lists this clone with a count of one. The V gene is TRBV6-6, the J gene TRBJ2-4, with D hard to call. V was cut by 2 bases and J by 7 bases, with 12 bases left in between. This CDR3 has 14 amino acids. Germline V CDR1 and CDR2: MNHNY, SVGAGI (reference sequence). CDR3 in amino acids: CASSYPVDPNIQYF. CDR3 DNA: TGTGCCAGCAGTTACCCGGTGGACCCGAACATTCAGTACTTC.

J is TRBJ2-5 and V is TRBV5-1; 12 bases are shared with TRBD2. CDR3 length equals 16 residues. Germline CDR1 and CDR2: SGHRS and YFSETQ. J gave up 5 bases and V 4 bases, and 9 bases lay outside the gene matches. The CDR3, as DNA: TGCGCCAGCAGCCCGCCGACTAGCGGGGGCCGGGAGACCCAGTACTTC. This codes for CASSPPTSGGRETQYF.

The chain combines TRBV27 with TRBJ2-7; D remains unclear. Per the germline V gene, CDR1 is MNHEY and CDR2 is SMNVEV (reference sequence). V dropped 5 bases and J dropped 0 bases, with 14 bases sitting between them. CDR3 length: 15 residues. The CDR3 region is CASSPFRHSSYEQYF. In DNA form, the CDR3 reads TGTGCCAGCAGTCCCTTCCGTCACAGCTCCTACGAGCAGTACTTC.

The chain uses TRBV4-1 and TRBJ1-3, with 7 bases matching TRBD1. This CDR3 comprises 15 residues. The germline V gene encodes CDR1 MGHRA and CDR2 YSYEKL. J gave up 3 bases and V 6 bases, and 8 bases lay outside the gene matches. CDR3 residues: CASSSARDSGNTIYF. The DNA of the CDR3 is TGCGCCAGCAGTTCCGCTAGGGACAGTGGAAACACCATATATTTT.

The rearrangement uses TRBV4-1 and TRBJ1-2; TRBD1 might be the D (6 bases). Per the germline V gene, CDR1 is MGHRA and CDR2 is YSYEKL. V lost 0 bases and J 4 bases, leaving 21 bases between the germline ends. The CDR3 is made up of 18 amino acids. The chain's CDR3 is CASSQDFPSRGTRYGYTF. CDR3 DNA sequence: TGCGCCAGCAGCCAAGATTTCCCCTCAAGGGGGACCCGCTATGGCTACACCTTC.

The V gene is TRBV6-5, the J gene TRBJ2-7; 8 bases line up with TRBD1. V trimming: 6 bases; J trimming: 6 bases; junction bases outside the gene matches: 1. Germline V gene lookup returns CDR1 MNHEY and CDR2 SVGAGI. The CDR3 sequence is 11 residues long. The CDR3 region is CASSTGGEQYF. DNA for the CDR3: TGTGCCAGCAGCACAGGGGGCGAGCAGTACTTC.

This rearrangement joins TRBV19 to TRBJ1-4; 7 bases match TRBD1. CDR1 is LNHDA, CDR2 SQIVND, per germline (reference sequence). The length of the CDR3 is 14 residues. The V segment lost 5 bases and the J segment 6 bases; nucleotides outside the gene matches: 6. The CDR3 loop reads CASSHRDSYEKLFF. DNA of the CDR3: TGTGCCAGTAGTCACCGGGACAGCTATGAAAAACTGTTTTTT.

The J gene is TRBJ2-2, the V gene TRBV9; 8 nucleotides align to TRBD2. The CDR3 length is 17 residues. CDR1 and CDR2 (germline): SGDLS, YYNGEE. V was pared by 2 bases and J by 6 bases, with 12 bases of the junction left unmatched. The chain's CDR3 is CASSVTRSGGRSGELFF. DNA for the CDR3: TGTGCCAGCAGCGTGACCCGGAGCGGGGGACGGTCCGGGGAGCTGTTTTTT. Combining the CDR3 with reference TRBV9 and TRBJ2-2 gives the whole variable domain DSGVTQTPKHLITATGQRVTLRCSPRSGDLSVYWYQQSLDQGLQFLIQYYNGEERAKGNILERFSAQQFPDLHSELNLSSLELGDSALYFCASSVTRSGGRSGELFFGEGSRLTVL.

This clone was found a few times. The chain joins TRBV10-3 to TRBJ2-7; D gene ambiguous. The V and J ends lost 3 bases and 3 bases respectively, with 3 bases between them. The CDR3 has 11 residues. Germline CDR1 and CDR2: ENHRY and SYGVKD. The CDR3 sequence is CAISDSYEQYF. In DNA, the CDR3 is TGTGCCATCAGTGACAGCTACGAGCAGTACTTC.

The gene calls are TRBV27 and TRBJ2-2, with 14 bases matching TRBD2. The length of the CDR3 is 16 residues. With V trimmed by 4 bases and J by 5 bases, 3 bases remained unmatched. Germline-derived CDR1 and CDR2 are MNHEY and SMNVEV (reference sequence). The CDR3 nucleotides read TGTGCCAGCAGTTCGGGACTAGCGGGGGAGACCGGGGAGCTGTTTTTT. This codes for CASSSGLAGETGELFF.

This clone has a handful of counts. This chain connects TRBV27 to TRBJ2-6; the match to TRBD2 covers 8 bases. There are 16 residues in the CDR3. Trimming took 4 bases from V and 2 from J; bases not matched to a gene: 4. Germline CDR1 reads MNHEY; CDR2 reads SMNVEV (reference sequence). CDR3 sequence (DNA): TGTGCCAGCAGTTCCCTTAGCGGGGCTGGGGCCAACGTCCTGACTTTC. Protein sequence: CASSSLSGAGANVLTF. The variable domain in full, completed from reference TRBV27 and TRBJ2-6, reads EAQVTQNPRYLITVTGKKLTVTCSQNMNHEYMSWYRQDPGLGLRQIYYSMNVEVTDKGDVPEGYKVSRKEKRNFPLILESPSPNQTSLYFCASSSLSGAGANVLTFGAGSRLTVL.

This chain connects TRBV5-1 to TRBJ2-1; D possibly corresponds to TRBD2 (5 bases). Trimming stripped 0 bases from V and 6 bases from J, with 13 bases between. Per germline, CDR1 SGHRS and CDR2 YFSETQ. This CDR3 contains 15 residues. The CDR3 coding sequence is TGCGCCAGCAGCTTGGCAGGACTGGGCGGCAATGAGCAGTTCTTC. It is translated as CASSLAGLGGNEQFF.

V is TRBV30 and J is TRBJ1-1; 7 bases map to TRBD1. After removal of 5 bases from V and 1 base from J, the junction contained 4 bases not matched to a gene. Germline V gene lookup returns CDR1 GTSNPN and CDR2 SVGIG (reference sequence). The CDR3 loop spans 13 amino acids. The CDR3 nucleotides read TGTGCCTGGGTCGAGGGGGCGAACACTGAAGCTTTCTTT. Translated, it gives CAWVEGANTEAFF.

This clone turned up a few times. This chain joins TRBV6-5 and TRBJ2-5, with TRBD2 identical over 8 bases. The CDR3 sequence is 14 residues long. The germline V gene has CDR1 MNHEY and CDR2 SVGAGI. The junction had 6 bases not matched to a gene; V was cut back by 7 bases and J by 2 bases. In nucleotides, the CDR3 is TGTGCCAGCACCGCGGGGGGCTCACAAGAGACCCAGTACTTC. Amino acid sequence: CASTAGGSQETQYF.

The chain uses TRBV13 and TRBJ2-1; 8 nucleotides match TRBD2. The germline V gene has CDR1 PRHDT and CDR2 FYEKMQ (reference sequence). V was clipped by 5 bases and J by 6 bases; unmatched bases: 6. This CDR3 region has 14 residues. This CDR3 reads CASSETSVINEQFF. The CDR3 DNA reads as TGTGCCAGCAGCGAGACTAGCGTAATCAATGAGCAGTTCTTC.

V is TRBV7-8 and J is TRBJ2-7; D gene unclear. The CDR3 length is 14 residues. Germline V gives CDR1 SGHVS, CDR2 FQNEAQ. Trimming took off 0 bases at V and 5 bases at J, with 11 bases between the two ends. This CDR3 is CASSLAGAPDEQYF. The CDR3 nucleotides are TGTGCCAGCAGCTTAGCGGGCGCACCCGACGAGCAGTACTTC.